The 12 T cell receptor beta chains below were found in one sample sequenced in a study of T-cell reconstitution after alpha-beta-depleted transplantation in children. TCRbeta library construction was performed incorporating unique molecular identifiers. TCRdb ran MiXCR on the PCR reads and lists one entry per CDR3 protein. The sample records a few hundred thousand distinct CDR3 sequences, 20% to 30% being singletons. Sequenced here: PBMCs, mostly from graft donor cells, sampled 360 days after TCRalphabeta/CD19-depleted stem cell transplant. These receptors all come from a female patient aged 2 to 10 who had a stem cell transplant for congenital amegakaryocytic thrombocytopenia, so the T cells may come from the graft donor.

This rearrangement joins TRBV7-9 to TRBJ1-3, with 8 bases that match TRBD1. The germline CDR1 and CDR2 sequences are SEHNR and FQNEAQ (reference sequence). CDR3 size: 16 residues. V lost 3 bases to trimming and J lost 4 bases; unmatched junction nucleotides: 8. The CDR3 protein is CASSFTQGAEGNTIYF. The CDR3 DNA sequence: TGTGCCAGCAGCTTTACCCAGGGGGCGGAAGGAAACACCATATATTTT.

V usage is TRBV5-1 and J usage is TRBJ2-7; D is unclear. Germline V lookup: CDR1 SGHRS, CDR2 YFSETQ. Between the trimmed V and J ends, which lost 0 bases and 6 bases, there was a span of 16 bases. The CDR3 totals 15 residues. In DNA, the CDR3 is TGCGCCAGCAGCTTGGTTCTAGGATCATCACGCGAGCAGTACTTC. Its translation: CASSLVLGSSREQYF.

There are a few counts of this clonotype. This chain uses TRBV28 with TRBJ2-7; D ambiguous. The germline V gene encodes CDR1 MDHEN and CDR2 SYDVKM. This CDR3 spans 16 amino acids. V dropped 5 bases and J dropped 0 bases, with 17 bases sitting between them. For the CDR3, the DNA is TGTGCCAGCAGTACCCGACCCCCTTGGCTCTCCTACGAGCAGTACTTC. Its protein product is CASSTRPPWLSYEQYF.

Concerning this clonotype: This may be a read error, as it is one base from a much larger clone. The V call is TRBV6-5, the J call TRBJ2-7, with D perhaps matching TRBD2 (5 bases). The V end was cut by 2 bases, the J end by 6 bases, with 17 bases between. The germline CDR1 and CDR2 sequences are MNHEY and SVGAGI. This CDR3 has 15 amino acids. The CDR3 bases are TGTGCCAGCAGTTACCATGCTAGCTGGAGGTTCGAGCAGTACTTC. Its translation: CASSYHASWRFEQYF.

The rearrangement links TRBV29-1 to TRBJ1-4; D gene uncertain. The germline V gene encodes CDR1 SQVTM and CDR2 ANQGSEA. The V end was cut by 4 bases, the J end by 6 bases, with 18 bases between. This CDR3 has 15 residues. The CDR3 bases are TGCAGCGTTGTCGGTAGGGTTGAGGGAGATGAAAAACTGTTTTTT. The encoded protein is CSVVGRVEGDEKLFF.

The CDR3 region is CASSLVRDRDLAHYSYEQYF. In nucleotides, the CDR3 is TGTGCCAGCAGTTTAGTTCGGGACAGGGATTTAGCCCACTACTCCTACGAGCAGTACTTC. The chain joins TRBV28 to TRBJ2-7; 9 bases agree with TRBD1. V dropped 2 bases and J dropped 0; count of bases not matched to a gene: 17. Germline CDR1 and CDR2: MDHEN and SYDVKM. The CDR3 is 20 amino acids.

The chain couples TRBV27 to TRBJ2-3; D uncertain. This CDR3 has 13 residues. CDR1 MNHEY and CDR2 SMNVEV come from the germline V gene (reference sequence). V was shortened by 7 bases and J by 3 bases, with 11 bases between the two germline ends. The CDR3 loop reads CASKTTTTDTQYF. In DNA, the CDR3 is TGTGCCAGCAAAACCACGACAACAGATACGCAGTATTTT.

J is TRBJ2-2 and V is TRBV6-5; 11 bases match TRBD2. The CDR3 is 19 amino acids. In germline, CDR1 is MNHEY, CDR2 SVGAGI. V shed 3 bases and J 0 bases; nucleotides not matched to a gene: 9. The CDR3: CASSYSVGLAGANTGELFF. CDR3 DNA: TGTGCCAGCAGTTATAGTGTTGGACTAGCGGGCGCGAACACCGGGGAGCTGTTTTTT.

J is TRBJ1-2 and V is TRBV5-1; perhaps TRBD1 as D (5 bases). The ends were cut back, 4 bases at V and 2 bases at J, with 9 bases in the middle. Germline lookup yields CDR1 SGHRS and CDR2 YFSETQ. CDR3 length: 13 residues. The CDR3 region is CASSRRQNYGYTF. The CDR3 nucleotides are TGCGCCAGCAGCCGCCGACAGAACTATGGCTACACCTTC.

This chain connects TRBV5-1 to TRBJ2-6; TRBD1 aligns across 9 bases. The length of the CDR3 is 16 residues. The V segment lost 5 bases and the J segment 0 bases; nucleotides outside the gene matches: 3. Germline V gene lookup returns CDR1 SGHRS and CDR2 YFSETQ. The CDR3 bases are TGCGCCAGCAGTTGGGACAGGGTCTCTGGGGCCAACGTCCTGACTTTC. Translating it yields CASSWDRVSGANVLTF.

This clonotype has more than one count but fewer than ten. The DNA is left out, because the CDR3 cannot be placed on it with certainty; the CDR3 is given as TCRdb lists it. This sequence joins TRBV28 and TRBJ2-1; the DNA was not compared with TRBD1, the D call given in the table. The CDR3 has 18 residues if both end residues are counted. The germline V gene encodes CDR1 MDHEN and CDR2 SYDVKM. CDR3 region: CASSFKSYFGPNYNEQFF.

The chain joins TRBV5-1 to TRBJ1-5; the D is unclear. V lost 3 bases, J lost 5 bases, and 9 bases lay in between. The V gene's germline CDR1 is SGHRS and CDR2 YFSETQ. The CDR3 has 13 residues. For the CDR3, the DNA is TGCGCCAGCAGCTCTTCCTTGGATCAGCCCCAGCATTTT. It encodes CASSSSLDQPQHF.